Listed here is a single TCR beta chain. This sequence may be a read error, since a much larger clone differs from it by one base. The data were obtained in a study of Graves' ophthalmopathy and Graves' hyperthyroidism. CDR3 regions of TCR beta were amplified from RNA transcripts. First-round RT-PCR employed HTBI primers, with a second-round multiplex PCR after it. Each CDR3 protein is one row after TCRdb ran MiXCR on the multiplex PCR reads. The repertoire holds 200,000 to 300,000 distinct CDR3 sequences, with 40% to 50% as singletons. The germline V gene encodes CDR1 SGHVS and CDR2 FQNEAQ. The CDR3 contains 16 residues.

The sample consisted of peripheral blood. The TCR comes from an adult man with Graves' ophthalmopathy. V and J are TRBV7-8 and TRBJ1-2; 7 nucleotides agree with TRBD1. The CDR3 region has the DNA TGTGCCGGCAGCGGCAGGACAGGCTGGTCTAACTATGGCTACACCTTC. It yields the protein CAGSGRTGWSNYGYTF.